The TCR beta chain described here comes from a study of CXCR3-negative and CXCR3-positive naive CD8 T cells. At the level of the study: Approximately 130 million TRB reads were obtained in total, which works out to about 1.5 +/- 0.3 million per library.

From germline, CDR1 is GTSNPN and CDR2 SVGIG (reference sequence). The CDR3 runs 13 residues. Naive CD8+ T cells displayed a CD45RO-CCR7+CD27+CD95- phenotype. 5' RACE that incorporated UMI labels was used to prepare the TRB cDNA libraries. TCRdb processed the 5' RACE reads again and assigns one entry to each CDR3 protein, with no DNA. This repertoire includes around 120,000 distinct CDR3 sequences. In regard to this clonotype: The target antigen is unknown.

General study results and limits: Hydrophobicity was higher for TRB CDR3s found in CXCR3-positive naive cells than in CXCR3-negative naive cells. Freshly isolated PBMCs were used in most assays, given partial CXCR3 loss after freezing.

The chain carries TRBV30 and TRBJ2-7. The specimen was naive CXCR3+ CD8+ T cells from blood. The sample's subset: CD45RO-CCR7+CD27+CD95- naive CD8+ T cells expressing CXCR3 (TNR3+). This TCR derives from a human donor in good health. Some clones in this sample may be carry-over from other donors' samples. CDR3 region: CAWTHLGTYEQYF.